The text below deals with one T cell receptor (beta chain). Sequenced by immunoSEQ multiplex PCR; TCRdb stores in-frame clones only, minus some. The sample lists 80,000 to 90,000 clones, 90% to 95% occurring once. This entry is derived from a study of technical replicates of blood from a few donors. V shed 4 bases and J 2 bases; nucleotides not matched to a gene: 0. Germline V lookup: CDR1 SNHLY, CDR2 FYNNEI. The CDR3 spans 14 residues. The specimen sequenced was T cells isolated from PBMCs. The rearrangement links TRBV2 to TRBJ1-4, with 8 bases fitting TRBD1. The sequence came from a human donor in good health. CDR3 region: CASSGQGTNEKLFF. The DNA of the CDR3 is TGTGCCAGCAGTGGACAGGGGACTAATGAAAAACTGTTTTTT. The variable domain in full, with the rest retrieved from reference TRBV2 and TRBJ1-4, is EPEVTQTPSHQVTQMGQEVILRCVPISNHLYFYWYRQILGQKVEFLVSFYNNEISEKSEIFDDQFSVERPDGSNFTLKIRSTKLEDSAMYFCASSGQGTNEKLFFGSGTQLSVL.